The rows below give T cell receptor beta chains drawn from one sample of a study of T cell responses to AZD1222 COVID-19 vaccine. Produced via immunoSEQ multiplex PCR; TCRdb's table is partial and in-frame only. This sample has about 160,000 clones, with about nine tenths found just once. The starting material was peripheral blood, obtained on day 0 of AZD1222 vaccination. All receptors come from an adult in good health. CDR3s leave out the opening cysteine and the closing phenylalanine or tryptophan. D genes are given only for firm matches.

CDR3: ASSDRGGPTDTQY
V: TRBV6-1
D: .

CDR3: ASSIDQPSDSPLH
V: TRBV19
D: .

CDR3: ASGYQETQY
V: TRBV2
D: .

CDR3: ASSLGTGATNEKLF
V: TRBV4-2
D: TRBD1

CDR3: ASSQRDTGAPVNTGELF
V: TRBV4-1
D: .

CDR3: ASSERRGRETQY
V: TRBV6-1
D: .

CDR3: SASSAGSTGYT
V: TRBV20-1
D: .

CDR3: ASSTASGNTIY
V: TRBV5-1
D: .

CDR3: ASEGIIINEQY
V: TRBV7-2
D: .

CDR3: ASSLITLANTEAF
V: TRBV5-8
D: .

CDR3: ATSDDRSEQY
V: TRBV24-1
D: .

CDR3: ASSSSPQTKLF
V: TRBV28
D: .

CDR3: ASSSQGQGRNTIY
V: TRBV10-2
D: TRBD1

CDR3: SVGGATNEKLF
V: TRBV29-1
D: .

CDR3: ASSQGSSGFQEQF
V: TRBV6-5
D: TRBD2

CDR3: ASSFPGQLRDTEAF
V: TRBV28
D: .

CDR3: ASSFGTRNYEQY
V: TRBV9
D: TRBD2

CDR3: ASSYASGSFGEQY
V: TRBV6-2/TRBV6-3
D: TRBD2

CDR3: ASSQAPQGLQPQH
V: TRBV4-1
D: .

CDR3: ASSKGTTNTGELF
V: TRBV9
D: TRBD2

CDR3: ASRMTTSTEAF
V: TRBV11-2
D: .

CDR3: ASRRAGAVSEQY
V: TRBV7-2
D: .

CDR3: ASSLRFGTGVYNEQF
V: TRBV7-2
D: TRBD1

CDR3: ASSQGHGTANEKLF
V: TRBV4-1
D: .

CDR3: ASKEGREAF
V: TRBV19
D: .

CDR3: ASSPLVSRGGLETQY
V: TRBV9
D: TRBD2

CDR3: ASSPGTGDTGELF
V: TRBV4-2
D: .